The clone carrying this TCR beta chain came up many times. Its antigen remains unidentified. TCRdb independently ran MiXCR on the multiplex PCR reads; one entry per CDR3 protein. The data hold approximately 150,000 distinct CDR3 sequences, with roughly 35% observed a single time. These data belong to a study of breast tumors, draining lymph nodes, adjacent tissues. Study-level points and caveats: Tumor repertoires ranked between lymph nodes and nontumor tissue in diversity, with V and J gene preferences. That most tumor T cells come from lymph nodes remained unproven. Luminal-like breast cancer showed significantly higher tumor–nontumor repertoire similarity than basal-like.

Breast cancer patients provided tissue from their axillary draining lymph nodes. Trimming took 1 base from V and 0 from J, leaving 9 bases between them. The CDR3 consists of 15 residues. CDR1 is SGHAT, CDR2 FQDESV, per germline (reference sequence). Sequenced material: axillary lymph node tissue. This receptor was obtained from a female donor with breast cancer. Some clones in this sample may be carry-over from other donors' samples. J is TRBJ2-5 and V is TRBV11-1, with D hard to call. The CDR3 here is CASSLGQANQETQYF. The CDR3 nucleotides are TGTGCCAGCAGCTTAGGGCAGGCAAACCAAGAGACCCAGTACTTC.